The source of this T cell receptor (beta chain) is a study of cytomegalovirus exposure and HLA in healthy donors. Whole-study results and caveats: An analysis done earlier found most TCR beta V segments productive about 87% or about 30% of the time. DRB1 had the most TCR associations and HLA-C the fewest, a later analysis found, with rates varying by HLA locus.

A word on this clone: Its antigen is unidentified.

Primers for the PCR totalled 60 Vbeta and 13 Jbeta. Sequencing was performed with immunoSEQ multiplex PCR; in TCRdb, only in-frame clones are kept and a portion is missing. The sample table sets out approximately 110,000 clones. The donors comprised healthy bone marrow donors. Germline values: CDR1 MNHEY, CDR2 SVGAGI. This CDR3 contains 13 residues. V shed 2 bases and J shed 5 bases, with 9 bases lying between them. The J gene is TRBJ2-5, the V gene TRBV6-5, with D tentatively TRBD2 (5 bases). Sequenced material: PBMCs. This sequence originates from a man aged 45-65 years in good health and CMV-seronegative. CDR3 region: CASSYEGRETQYF. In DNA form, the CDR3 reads TGTGCCAGCAGTTACGAGGGAAGGGAGACCCAGTACTTC.